Described below is a single T cell receptor (beta chain) sequence and its context. As yet, its antigen is unknown. This CDR3 spans 15 amino acids. V was pared by 3 bases and J by 1 base, with 4 bases of the junction left unmatched. Germline values: CDR1 SGDLS, CDR2 YYNGEE. Indicated time point: week 11, during vaccination. Vaccination used 300 ug of mutant IDH1 20-mer peptide per dose, with topical imiquimod. This sample was taken from a study of a mutant IDH1 vaccine in newly diagnosed glioma. The method was immunoSEQ multiplex PCR; TCRdb's version includes in-frame clones alone and lacks a portion of them. The table includes approximately 61,000 clones, around 80% detected once.

The source was PBMCs, collected from a glioma patient whose treatment included an IDH1 peptide vaccine. The chain combines TRBV9 with TRBJ1-2, with 9 bases aligning to TRBD1. This TCR was recovered from a man in his fifties or sixties with glioma. CDR3 DNA sequence: TGTGCCAGCAGCGGAGACAGGGGGTATAACTATGGCTACACCTTC. Translation gives CASSGDRGYNYGYTF.